The 31 T cell receptor beta chains below come from one sample, sequenced in a study of control samples from healthy donors and cancer patients. Profiled with immunoSEQ multiplex PCR; TCRdb holds only in-frame clones, not every one. The sample carries roughly 160,000 clones, just over 95% recorded once. Material: blood. The receptors here all came from a woman aged 25 to 45 in good health.

The chain links TRBV5-5 to TRBJ2-1, with D perhaps matching TRBD2 (5 bases). The CDR3 spans 13 residues. V lost 1 base, J lost 8 bases, and 10 bases lay in between. Germline V CDR1 and CDR2: SGHKS, YYEKEE (reference sequence). CDR3 nucleotides: TGTGCCAGCAGCTTGACTAGGGTCCATGAGCAGTTCTTC. Amino acid sequence: CASSLTRVHEQFF.

J is TRBJ2-1 and V is TRBV19; TRBD2 might be the D (5 bases). Germline CDR1 is LNHDA and CDR2 is SQIVND (reference sequence). The CDR3 sequence is 14 residues long. Trimming took off 8 bases at V and 0 bases at J, with 11 bases between the two ends. CDR3 loop: CASRDSSSYNEQFF. CDR3 bases: TGTGCCAGTCGGGATTCTAGCTCCTACAATGAGCAGTTCTTC. Supplemented by reference TRBV19 and TRBJ2-1, the full variable domain reads DGGITQSPKYLFRKEGQNVTLSCEQNLNHDAMYWYRQDPGQGLRLIYYSQIVNDFQKGDIAEGYSVSREKKESFPLTVTSAQKNPTAFYLCASRDSSSYNEQFFGPGTRLTVL.

The chain is built from TRBV28 and TRBJ1-2, with D maybe TRBD1 (5 bases). Germline CDR1 and CDR2: MDHEN and SYDVKM. This CDR3 has 15 amino acids. V was shortened by 4 bases and J by 4 bases, with 16 bases between the two germline ends. CDR3 amino acids: CASSSPGLRLYGYTF. The DNA for the CDR3 is TGTGCCAGCAGTTCCCCAGGGCTACGTCTCTATGGCTACACCTTC.

The chain links TRBV25-1 to TRBJ1-2, with D unresolved. Trimming pared 5 bases from V and 1 base from J, leaving 5 bases between. CDR1 MGHDK and CDR2 SYGVNS come from the germline V gene. The CDR3 sequence is 12 residues long. CDR3 region: CASSKGNYGYTF. The DNA of the CDR3 is TGTGCCAGCAGTAAGGGTAACTATGGCTACACCTTC.

The V gene is TRBV9, the J gene TRBJ1-2, with D possibly matching TRBD1 (5 bases). Trimming shortened V by 6 bases and J by 5 bases, and 26 bases separated the two germline ends. CDR3 length: 17 residues. Germline V gene sequence: CDR1 SGDLS, CDR2 YYNGEE. CDR3 sequence: CASTTRDRRGFGYGYTF. CDR3 nucleotides: TGTGCCAGCACCACCCGGGACCGACGCGGGTTTGGTTATGGCTACACCTTC.

This clone was seen only once. V and J are TRBV30 and TRBJ1-2, with 8 bases aligning to TRBD1. This CDR3 contains 13 residues. From germline, CDR1 is GTSNPN and CDR2 SVGIG (reference sequence). The trim removed 1 base at V and 4 bases at J, leaving 2 bases unmatched. CDR3 DNA: TGTGCCTGGAGTGACAGGGGGGGCTATGGCTACACCTTC. Translation gives CAWSDRGGYGYTF.

The genes are TRBV6-5 and TRBJ1-6, with a possible D match to TRBD1 (5 bases). The CDR3 spans 13 residues. Germline V CDR1 and CDR2: MNHEY, SVGAGI. V dropped 7 bases and J dropped 5 bases, with 9 bases sitting between them. In DNA, the CDR3 is TGTGCCAGCACTGGGACTGATAATTCACCCCTCCACTTT. Protein: CASTGTDNSPLHF.

The V call is TRBV15, the J call TRBJ1-2; D gene uncertain. Trimming removed 4 bases from V and 2 bases from J, with 8 bases in between. Germline-derived CDR1 and CDR2 are LNHNV and YYDKDF (reference sequence). The CDR3 runs 13 residues. This CDR3 reads CATSIGRNYGYTF. DNA for the CDR3: TGTGCCACCAGCATCGGGAGAAACTATGGCTACACCTTC.

For this clone: A junction end diverges from the germline sequence, so it may reflect a read error. The chain has TRBV6-4 and TRBJ2-3; D assignment may be TRBD1 or TRBD2 (5 bases each). Germline CDR1 reads MRHNA; CDR2 reads SNTAGT. The CDR3 spans 16 residues. The CDR3 nucleotides are TGTGCCAGCAGTGACTCTGAGGGGCAGGGCACGGATACGCAGTATTTT. The encoded protein is CASSDSEGQGTDTQYF.

The chain has TRBV19 and TRBJ1-1; perhaps TRBD1 as D (6 bases). This CDR3 region has 13 residues. Deletions cut 7 bases from V and 4 bases from J, with 13 bases between. Germline V lookup: CDR1 LNHDA, CDR2 SQIVND (reference sequence). The CDR3 DNA is TGTGCCAGTAAACTACAGGGTTTCACTGAAGCTTTCTTT. It yields the protein CASKLQGFTEAFF.

The chain has TRBV6-5 and TRBJ1-2, with D unclear. There are 15 residues in the CDR3. V lost 6 bases, J lost 7 bases, and 21 bases lay in between. Looked up from germline, CDR1 is MNHEY and CDR2 is SVGAGI. DNA of the CDR3: TGTGCCAGCAGCCCAATCCGGGAGAGGGAAATTGGCTACACCTTC. Translating it yields CASSPIREREIGYTF.

This chain connects TRBV30 to TRBJ1-2; 8 nucleotides line up with TRBD1. CDR3 size: 15 residues. With V trimmed by 0 bases and J by 6 bases, 9 bases remained unmatched. The germline gives CDR1 GTSNPN, CDR2 SVGIG (reference sequence). CDR3 DNA: TGTGCCTGGAGTGTACTGGGCGACAGGGGAGATGGCTACACCTTC. Its protein product is CAWSVLGDRGDGYTF.

Concerning this clone itself: The germline gene is not matched at one end of the junction; a read error may be the cause. This rearrangement joins TRBV28 to TRBJ2-7; D remains unclear. Germline V gives CDR1 MDHEN, CDR2 SYDVKM. The CDR3 is 14 residues long. The CDR3 nucleotides are TGTGTCAGCAGTCCCCCATCCTCGATCTCGTGGCAGTACTTC. Amino acids: CVSSPPSSISWQYF. The entire variable domain, with the rest obtained from reference TRBV28 and TRBJ2-7, is as follows: DVKVTQSSRYLVKRTGEKVFLECVQDMDHENMFWYRQDPGLGLRLIYFSYDVKMKEKGDIPEGYSVSREKKERFSLILESASTNQTSMYLCVSSPPSSISWQYFGPGTRLTVT.

The gene calls are TRBV11-2 and TRBJ2-5; 12 bases fit TRBD2. CDR3 size: 16 residues. Germline CDR1 SGHAT, CDR2 FQNNGV. With 5 bases clipped from V and 4 bases from J, the junction kept 8 bases outside the gene matches. As DNA, the CDR3 is TGTGCCAGCAGCGTCACTAGCGGGGGGACGGGAGAGACCCAGTACTTC. This codes for CASSVTSGGTGETQYF.

V is TRBV11-2 and J is TRBJ2-1; 8 bases agree with TRBD1. This CDR3 is built from 15 residues. The trim removed 5 bases at V and 7 bases at J, leaving 10 bases unmatched. The germline V gene has CDR1 SGHAT and CDR2 FQNNGV. CDR3 residues: CASSGGQVLLNEQFF. CDR3 bases: TGTGCCAGCAGCGGGGGACAGGTGCTATTAAATGAGCAGTTCTTC.

The V call is TRBV3-1 (or the pseudogene TRBV3-2), the J call TRBJ1-6, with a weak D call TRBD1 (5 bases). The germline gives CDR1 LGHDT, CDR2 YNNKEL (reference sequence). The CDR3 contains 17 residues. Trimming took off 4 bases at V and 0 bases at J, with 13 bases between the two ends. This chain's CDR3 is CASSPKFGGSYNSPLHF. In nucleotides, the CDR3 is TGTGCCAGCAGCCCTAAATTTGGGGGCTCCTATAATTCACCCCTCCACTTT.

V gene TRBV27 combines with J gene TRBJ1-1; a weak D match, TRBD1 (5 bases). The CDR3 is made up of 14 amino acids. The ends were cut back, 2 bases at V and 4 bases at J, with 11 bases in the middle. The germline V gene has CDR1 MNHEY and CDR2 SMNVEV (reference sequence). The DNA for the CDR3 is TGTGCCAGCAGTTTAGGGGGTGGTTTCACTGAAGCTTTCTTT. This sequence encodes CASSLGGGFTEAFF.

The CDR3 DNA reads as TGTGCCAGCTCCACCCCAGGCCGGGTGCGGGACTCCGGGGAGCTGTTTTTT. Amino acids: CASSTPGRVRDSGELFF. The gene calls are TRBV18 and TRBJ2-2; D might be TRBD2 (6 bases). From germline, CDR1 is KGHSH and CDR2 LQKENI. The CDR3 is made up of 17 amino acids. Trimming cost V 6 bases and J 6 bases, with 23 bases left between them.

V is TRBV18 and J is TRBJ1-1; 7 nucleotides line up with TRBD1. Germline-derived CDR1 and CDR2 are KGHSH and LQKENI. This CDR3 is 16 amino acids long. With 4 bases clipped from V and 0 bases from J, the junction kept 8 bases outside the gene matches. This chain's CDR3 is CASSHTGVKMNTEAFF. Here the CDR3 DNA reads TGTGCCAGCTCACACACAGGGGTGAAGATGAACACTGAAGCTTTCTTT.

V gene TRBV14 combines with J gene TRBJ2-2, with TRBD2 as a possible D gene (6 bases). CDR3 length: 16 amino acids. Per germline, CDR1 SGHDN and CDR2 FVKESK. Trimming removed 0 bases at V and 2 bases at J, with 10 bases between. The CDR3 here is CASSQEWGVNTGELFF. As DNA, the CDR3 is TGTGCCAGCAGCCAAGAGTGGGGGGTAAACACCGGGGAGCTGTTTTTT.

V is TRBV7-9 and J is TRBJ1-1, with a weak D call TRBD1 (6 bases). Per the germline V gene, CDR1 is SEHNR and CDR2 is FQNEAQ (reference sequence). The length of the CDR3 is 15 residues. The germline V and J ends were trimmed by 5 bases and 1 base, with 14 bases remaining between them. CDR3 residues: CASSKGVFPNTEAFF. The CDR3 DNA reads as TGTGCCAGCAGCAAGGGGGTTTTCCCGAACACTGAAGCTTTCTTT.

The rearrangement links TRBV7-8 to TRBJ1-4; a weak D match, TRBD1 (5 bases). Trimming pared 5 bases from V and 0 bases from J, leaving 10 bases between. This CDR3 comprises 15 residues. Per the germline V gene, CDR1 is SGHVS and CDR2 is FQNEAQ. The CDR3 DNA sequence: TGTGCCAGCAGCAGCCAGGGTTCAACTAATGAAAAACTGTTTTTT. The encoded protein is CASSSQGSTNEKLFF.

The chain employs TRBV6-5 and TRBJ1-1; maybe TRBD1 (6 bases). Germline CDR1 MNHEY, CDR2 SVGAGI. The CDR3 consists of 12 residues. V lost 6 bases to trimming and J lost 7 bases, with 12 bases between them. The CDR3 nucleotides are TGTGCCAGCAGGACCGGGACACTTGAAGCTTTCTTT. Protein product: CASRTGTLEAFF.

This sequence joins TRBV20-1 and TRBJ1-2; D is uncertain. The V gene lost 4 bases and the J gene lost 8 bases, with 5 bases spanning the gap. The length of the CDR3 is 9 residues. Germline-derived CDR1 and CDR2 are DFQATT and SNEGSKA (reference sequence). DNA for the CDR3: TGCAGTGCTAAACCAGGCTACACCTTC. Residues: CSAKPGYTF.

The chain carries TRBV2 and TRBJ2-7; D possibly corresponds to TRBD1 (6 bases). CDR1 and CDR2 (germline): SNHLY, FYNNEI. The CDR3 extends over 14 amino acids. V was pared by 6 bases and J by 2 bases, with 14 bases between. The CDR3 DNA reads as TGTGCCAGCAGCGAACAGGGAGTTGCCTACGAGCAGTACTTC. As protein: CASSEQGVAYEQYF.

The chain recombines TRBV30 with TRBJ1-4; 8 bases are shared with TRBD1. CDR3 length equals 15 residues. V trimming: 1 base; J trimming: 1 base; junction bases outside the gene matches: 2. Germline CDR1 reads GTSNPN; CDR2 reads SVGIG (reference sequence). The CDR3 sequence is CAWSGQGLTNEKLFF. The CDR3 region has the DNA TGTGCCTGGAGTGGACAGGGGCTAACTAATGAAAAACTGTTTTTT.

The rearrangement links TRBV28 to TRBJ1-3, with D maybe TRBD1 (6 bases). The germline V gene has CDR1 MDHEN and CDR2 SYDVKM. The CDR3 runs to 15 residues. V was shortened by 5 bases and J by 6 bases, with 17 bases between the two germline ends. The CDR3 DNA is TGTGCCAGCAGTCTTCCTGGGGGCCTCGTAAACACCATATATTTT. It specifies CASSLPGGLVNTIYF.

CDR3 in DNA: TGTGCCAGCTCGCGAACCGGGACAGGGTATGGCTACACCTTC. Translated: CASSRTGTGYGYTF. V and J are TRBV18 and TRBJ1-2; TRBD1 matches at 9 bases. Germline V CDR1 and CDR2: KGHSH, LQKENI. The ends lost 6 bases at V and 5 bases at J; junction bases unmatched: 7. The CDR3 covers 14 residues.

V is TRBV6-5 and J is TRBJ2-1; either TRBD1 or TRBD2 may supply D (5 bases each). Germline assignment: CDR1 MNHEY and CDR2 SVGAGI. V was clipped by 4 bases and J by 2 bases, with 15 bases between them. This CDR3 has 16 residues. The CDR3 nucleotides read TGTGCCAGCAGTTTCCCCCGGGACCACCCCTACAATGAGCAGTTCTTC. The encoded protein is CASSFPRDHPYNEQFF.

V gene TRBV6-6 combines with J gene TRBJ1-5; D uncertain. Trimming pared 1 base from V and 5 bases from J, leaving 9 bases between. In germline, CDR1 is MNHNY, CDR2 SVGAGI (reference sequence). The CDR3 covers 14 residues. The CDR3 region is CASSYFGSDQPQHF. In DNA form, the CDR3 reads TGTGCCAGCAGTTACTTCGGGAGTGATCAGCCCCAGCATTTT.

V usage is TRBV9 and J usage is TRBJ2-5; maybe TRBD1 (6 bases). Looked up from germline, CDR1 is SGDLS and CDR2 is YYNGEE. There are 15 residues in the CDR3. The V end lost 3 bases, the J end lost 5 bases, and 17 bases lay between the germline ends. CDR3 protein: CASSEEQGSWETQYF. The CDR3 DNA sequence: TGTGCCAGCAGCGAAGAACAGGGTTCATGGGAGACCCAGTACTTC. The full variable domain, with the rest looked up from reference TRBV9 and TRBJ2-5, is DSGVTQTPKHLITATGQRVTLRCSPRSGDLSVYWYQQSLDQGLQFLIQYYNGEERAKGNILERFSAQQFPDLHSELNLSSLELGDSALYFCASSEEQGSWETQYFGPGTRLLVL.